The 9 T cell receptor beta chains presented below share a single source sample, sequenced in a study of cytomegalovirus exposure and HLA in healthy donors. With 60 Vbeta and 13 Jbeta primers, the PCR was carried out. Clones were read by immunoSEQ multiplex PCR, and TCRdb kept only the in-frame ones, dropping some. The sample has about 180,000 clones; 76% are singletons. What was sequenced was PBMCs. These receptors came from a woman younger than 45 in good health and CMV-seropositive.

This clone was seen ten or more times. The chain combines TRBV6-4 with TRBJ2-3; TRBD2 matches at 8 bases. The CDR3 runs 16 residues. Germline CDR1 is MRHNA and CDR2 is SNTAGT. Germline trimming cut 3 bases from V and 2 bases from J; bases unmatched to any gene: 7. CDR3 protein: CASSEYASGPTDTQYF. The DNA for the CDR3 is TGTGCCAGCAGTGAATACGCTAGCGGGCCCACAGATACGCAGTATTTT.

The chain is built from TRBV11-3 and TRBJ2-4, with TRBD2 matching over 8 bases. The CDR3 extends over 19 amino acids. Germline V gene data show CDR1 as SGHNT and CDR2 as YENEEA. Germline trimming cut 3 bases from V and 0 bases from J; bases unmatched to any gene: 13. The CDR3 nucleotides read TGTGCCAGCAGCTTCGTGACGGGGGGGCCCTTCTTAGCCAAAAACATTCAGTACTTC. Amino acid sequence: CASSFVTGGPFLAKNIQYF.

This clone was detected once. This sequence joins TRBV25-1 and TRBJ1-1; D is unclear. This CDR3 is 10 amino acids long. In germline, CDR1 is MGHDK, CDR2 SYGVNS. V was pared by 8 bases and J by 6 bases, with 7 bases between. Here the CDR3 DNA reads TGTGCCAGCCTCGGAGCTGAAGCTTTCTTT. Its protein is CASLGAEAFF. The whole variable domain, remainder taken from reference TRBV25-1 and TRBJ1-1, is EADIYQTPRYLVIGTGKKITLECSQTMGHDKMYWYQQDPGMELHLIHYSYGVNSTEKGDLSSESTVSRIRTEHFPLTLESARPSHTSQYLCASLGAEAFFGQGTRLTVV.

The chain links TRBV28 to TRBJ2-7, with TRBD1 as a possible D gene (5 bases). Deletions cut 0 bases from V and 3 bases from J, with 9 bases between. Germline V gene data show CDR1 as MDHEN and CDR2 as SYDVKM. This CDR3 region has 14 residues. The CDR3 reads CASSLWQGNYEQYF. The CDR3 bases are TGTGCCAGCAGTTTATGGCAGGGTAACTACGAGCAGTACTTC.

The V and J genes are TRBV6-5 and TRBJ1-6; 7 bases match TRBD1. This CDR3 has 15 residues. Per germline, CDR1 MNHEY and CDR2 SVGAGI. V lost 4 bases to trimming and J lost 9 bases; unmatched junction nucleotides: 9. The CDR3 region has the DNA TGTGCCAGCAGTTCGCGACAGGGAGCGTTTTCACCCCTCCACTTT. Translated, it gives CASSSRQGAFSPLHF.

The gene calls are TRBV5-4 and TRBJ1-2; 9 bases agree with TRBD1. CDR1 is SGHNT and CDR2 is YYREEE in the germline V gene (reference sequence). The length of the CDR3 is 16 residues. With 0 bases clipped from V and 4 bases from J, the junction kept 7 bases outside the gene matches. In DNA form, the CDR3 reads TGTGCCAGCAGCTTGGCCCAGGGACAGGGTGGCTATGGCTACACCTTC. Its protein product is CASSLAQGQGGYGYTF. The full variable domain, its missing parts supplied by reference TRBV5-4 and TRBJ1-2, is ETGVTQSPTHLIKTRGQQVTLRCSSQSGHNTVSWYQQALGQGPQFIFQYYREEENGRGNFPPRFSGLQFPNYSSELNVNALELDDSALYLCASSLAQGQGGYGYTFGSGTRLTVV.

The genes are TRBV5-6 and TRBJ1-3; 8 bases line up with TRBD1. Per the germline V gene, CDR1 is SGHDT and CDR2 is YYEEEE. Trimming cost V 2 bases and J 2 bases; bases outside gene matches: 6. CDR3 length: 16 residues. In DNA form, the CDR3 reads TGTGCCAGCAGCTTATACGGACAGGGAACTGGAAACACCATATATTTT. This translates into CASSLYGQGTGNTIYF.

The rearrangement joins TRBV7-2 to TRBJ1-6, with TRBD1 identical over 7 bases. CDR3 size: 12 residues. The V gene's germline CDR1 is SGHTA and CDR2 FQGNSA. The J segment lost 8 bases and the V segment lost 5 bases, leaving 0 bases of the junction unmatched. The CDR3, as DNA: TGTGCCAGCAGCACAGGGGATTCACCCCTCCACTTT. This codes for CASSTGDSPLHF. The entire variable domain, with the rest obtained from reference TRBV7-2 and TRBJ1-6, is as follows: GAGVSQSPSNKVTEKGKDVELRCDPISGHTALYWYRQSLGQGLEFLIYFQGNSAPDKSGLPSDRFSAERTGGSVSTLTIQRTQQEDSAVYLCASSTGDSPLHFGNGTRLTVT.

The chain joins TRBV28 to TRBJ1-4; D unresolved. The length of the CDR3 is 14 residues. Germline V gives CDR1 MDHEN, CDR2 SYDVKM. Trimming shortened V by 3 bases and J by 6 bases, and 11 bases separated the two germline ends. The DNA of the CDR3 is TGTGCCAGCAGTTTTGGAGGATTTGATGAAAAACTGTTTTTT. This encodes CASSFGGFDEKLFF. Full variable domain (missing parts from reference TRBV28 and TRBJ1-4): DVKVTQSSRYLVKRTGEKVFLECVQDMDHENMFWYRQDPGLGLRLIYFSYDVKMKEKGDIPEGYSVSREKKERFSLILESASTNQTSMYLCASSFGGFDEKLFFGSGTQLSVL.